This T cell receptor (beta chain) was documented in a study of CD8+CD57+ T cells in acquired aplastic anemia. The study's findings and limits: Both patients and controls carried the same twenty-nine CD8+ CDR3 sequences.

The use of genomic DNA as template underpinned the TCR beta VDJ and CDR3 profiling. TCRdb called the reads again in MiXCR, with one record for every CDR3 protein. The repertoire consists of around 140,000 distinct CDR3 sequences, with less than 45% occurring once and the leading ten covering less than 8.5%. Germline V CDR1 and CDR2: MGHDK, SYGVNS. The CDR3 contains 15 residues. V trimming: 4 bases; J trimming: 1 base; junction bases outside the gene matches: 4. Details on this clonotype: What it binds is not known.

This TCR was sampled from a human donor in good health, serving as a control. V is TRBV25-1 and J is TRBJ2-3; TRBD2 matches 8 bases. Source material: sorted CD4+, CD8+, or CD8+CD57+ T cells (not recorded which) from PBMCs. CDR3 amino acids: CASSGRGGRTDTQYF. As DNA, the CDR3 is TGTGCCAGCAGTGGCCGGGGGGGCCGCACAGATACGCAGTATTTT. Full variable domain (missing parts from reference TRBV25-1 and TRBJ2-3): EADIYQTPRYLVIGTGKKITLECSQTMGHDKMYWYQQDPGMELHLIHYSYGVNSTEKGDLSSESTVSRIRTEHFPLTLESARPSHTSQYLCASSGRGGRTDTQYFGPGTRLTVL.